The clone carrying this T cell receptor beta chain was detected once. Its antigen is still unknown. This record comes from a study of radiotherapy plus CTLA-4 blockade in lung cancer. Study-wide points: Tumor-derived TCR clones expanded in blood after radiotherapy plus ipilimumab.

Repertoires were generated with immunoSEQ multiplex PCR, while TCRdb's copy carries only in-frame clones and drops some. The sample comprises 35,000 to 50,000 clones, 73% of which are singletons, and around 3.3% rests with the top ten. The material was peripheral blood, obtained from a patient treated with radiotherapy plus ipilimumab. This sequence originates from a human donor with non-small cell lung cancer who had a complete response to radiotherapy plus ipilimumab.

CDR3 bases: TGTGCCAGCAGTTTAAGTGACAGCGACTATGGCTACACCTTC. Its protein product is CASSLSDSDYGYTF. This sequence joins TRBV27 and TRBJ1-2; tentative D call: TRBD1 (5 bases). The CDR3 is made up of 14 amino acids. V lost 2 bases and J lost 3, with 10 bases in between. CDR1 and CDR2 from the germline V gene are MNHEY and SMNVEV (reference sequence).